The subject of this entry is one T cell receptor (beta chain). Its antigen is unknown. A junction end diverges from the germline sequence, so it may reflect a read error. The length of the CDR3 is 14 residues. The germline CDR1 and CDR2 sequences are MNHNY and SVGAGI (reference sequence). As to time point: cycle 4 day 1 (C4D1), after five to seven weeks of nivolumab. Each patient relapsed following autologous stem cell transplantation, and prior brentuximab vedotin exposure differed. This entry comes from a study of PD-1 blockade in classical Hodgkin lymphoma. Study conclusions and caveats: Patients were excluded if nivolumab began under 1 year after ASCT (the autologous transplant). Reports described newly diagnosed patients as having lower baseline TCR diversity than healthy donors. In CD4+ cells, TCR diversity went up significantly by C4D1, but in CD8+ cells it did not.

Libraries were prepared by immunoSEQ multiplex PCR; TCRdb keeps only in-frame clonotypes and omits some of them. The sample lists just under 65,000 clones, about 89% occurring once. The receptor's source is a human donor with classical Hodgkin lymphoma. The material sequenced was peripheral blood mononuclear cells (PBMCs), taken before the fourth cycle of nivolumab. The chain employs TRBV6-6 and TRBJ1-4; D is unclear. The CDR3 DNA is TGTGCCAGCCGCCCGCGTCACCCCCCTGAAAAGCTGTTTTTT. Protein sequence: CASRPRHPPEKLFF.